Sequencing of this T cell receptor beta chain was carried out in a study of T-cell memory formation after mild COVID-19. Overall study: Largely, the TCR clusters proved donor specific. Overall study findings and caveats: Day 15 to 85 contracting clones showed balanced CD4/CD8; later expanders leaned CD4+. SARS-CoV-2 specificity was not confirmed for second-wave clones peaking on day 37. Mainly in CM and EM were contracting CD4+ clones; CD8+ were in EMRA.

The trim removed 2 bases at V and 10 bases at J, leaving 10 bases unmatched. Germline V lookup: CDR1 SNHLY, CDR2 FYNNEI. This CDR3 region has 16 residues. Concerning this clonotype itself: The antigen is not known.

In TCRdb, the 5' RACE reads were re-called with MiXCR into one record per CDR3 protein. This table has 300,000 to 350,000 distinct CDR3 sequences, roughly a fifth appearing once. The V call is TRBV2, the J call TRBJ2-1; 11 positions match TRBD1. The TCR originated in a man between 18 and 29 years old who had mild COVID-19 (a few samples of this study predate the infection). Cell type and time point are not known. The sequencing sample was made of PBMCs or a T cell subset sorted from them (not recorded which). CDR3 DNA: TGTGCCAGCAGTGAATTGGGCACCGGGACAGGGGGGGAGCAGTTCTTC. Its protein is CASSELGTGTGGEQFF.